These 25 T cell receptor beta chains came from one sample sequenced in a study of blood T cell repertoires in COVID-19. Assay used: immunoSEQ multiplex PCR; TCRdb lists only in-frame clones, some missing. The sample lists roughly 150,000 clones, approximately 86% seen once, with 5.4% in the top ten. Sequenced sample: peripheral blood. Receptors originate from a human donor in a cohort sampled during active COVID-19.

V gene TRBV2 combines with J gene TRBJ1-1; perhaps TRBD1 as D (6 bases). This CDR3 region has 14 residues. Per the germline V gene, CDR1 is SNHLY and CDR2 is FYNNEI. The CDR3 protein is CAEQGGARGTEAFF. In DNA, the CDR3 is TGTGCAGAGCAAGGGGGGGCGCGGGGCACTGAAGCTTTCTTT.

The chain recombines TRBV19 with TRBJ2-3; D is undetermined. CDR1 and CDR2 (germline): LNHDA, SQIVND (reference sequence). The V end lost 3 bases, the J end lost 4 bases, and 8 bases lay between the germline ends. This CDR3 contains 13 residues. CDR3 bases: TGTGCCAGTAGTATTATCCGCGCAGATACGCAGTATTTT. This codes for CASSIIRADTQYF. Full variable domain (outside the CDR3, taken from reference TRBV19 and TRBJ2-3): DGGITQSPKYLFRKEGQNVTLSCEQNLNHDAMYWYRQDPGQGLRLIYYSQIVNDFQKGDIAEGYSVSREKKESFPLTVTSAQKNPTAFYLCASSIIRADTQYFGPGTRLTVL.

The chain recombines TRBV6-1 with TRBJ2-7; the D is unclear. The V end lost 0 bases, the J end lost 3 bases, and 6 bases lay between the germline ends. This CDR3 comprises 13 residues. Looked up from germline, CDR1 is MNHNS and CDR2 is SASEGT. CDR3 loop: CASSEAANYEQYF. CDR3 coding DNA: TGTGCCAGCAGTGAAGCGGCAAACTACGAGCAGTACTTC.

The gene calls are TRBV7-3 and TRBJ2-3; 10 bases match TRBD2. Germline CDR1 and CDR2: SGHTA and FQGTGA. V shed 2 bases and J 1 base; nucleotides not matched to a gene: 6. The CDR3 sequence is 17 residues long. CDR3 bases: TGTGCCAGCAGCTTACGAGGGGGGACTAGCGGCACAGATACGCAGTATTTT. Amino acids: CASSLRGGTSGTDTQYF. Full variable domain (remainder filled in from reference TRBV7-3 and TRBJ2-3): GAGVSQTPSNKVTEKGKYVELRCDPISGHTALYWYRQSLGQGPEFLIYFQGTGAADDSGLPNDRFFAVRPEGSVSTLKIQRTERGDSAVYLCASSLRGGTSGTDTQYFGPGTRLTVL.

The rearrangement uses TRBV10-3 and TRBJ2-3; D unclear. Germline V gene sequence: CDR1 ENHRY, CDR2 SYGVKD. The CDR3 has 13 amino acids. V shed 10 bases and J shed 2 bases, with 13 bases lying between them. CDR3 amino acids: CATSVSNTDTQYF. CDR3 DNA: TGTGCCACATCCGTCAGTAACACAGATACGCAGTATTTT.

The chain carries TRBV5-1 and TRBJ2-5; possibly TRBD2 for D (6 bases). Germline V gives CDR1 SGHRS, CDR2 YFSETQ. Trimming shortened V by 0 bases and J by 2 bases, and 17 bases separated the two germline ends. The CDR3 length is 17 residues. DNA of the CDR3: TGCGCCAGCAGCTTGGCCGGGGCGCGGGGACGGCAAGAGACCCAGTACTTC. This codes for CASSLAGARGRQETQYF.

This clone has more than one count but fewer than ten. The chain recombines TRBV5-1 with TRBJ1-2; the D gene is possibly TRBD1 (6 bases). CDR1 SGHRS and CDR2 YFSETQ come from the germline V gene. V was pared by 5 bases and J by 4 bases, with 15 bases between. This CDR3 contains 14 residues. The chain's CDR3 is CASSSGQSFYGYTF. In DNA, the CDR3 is TGCGCCAGCAGTTCCGGACAGAGCTTCTATGGCTACACCTTC.

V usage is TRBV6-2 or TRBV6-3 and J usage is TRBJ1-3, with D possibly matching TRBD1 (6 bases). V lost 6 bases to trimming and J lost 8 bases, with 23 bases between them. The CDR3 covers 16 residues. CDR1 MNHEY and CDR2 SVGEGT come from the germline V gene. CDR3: CASSHLGTRSRDTIYF. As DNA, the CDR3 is TGTGCCAGCAGCCACCTCGGGACACGGAGCCGAGACACCATATATTTT.

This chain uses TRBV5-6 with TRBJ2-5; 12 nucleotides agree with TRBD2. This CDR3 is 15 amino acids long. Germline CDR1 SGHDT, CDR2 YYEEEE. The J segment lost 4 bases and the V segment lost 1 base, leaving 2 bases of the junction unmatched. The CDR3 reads CASSLTSGGRETQYF. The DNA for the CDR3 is TGTGCCAGCAGCTTGACTAGCGGGGGGCGAGAGACCCAGTACTTC.

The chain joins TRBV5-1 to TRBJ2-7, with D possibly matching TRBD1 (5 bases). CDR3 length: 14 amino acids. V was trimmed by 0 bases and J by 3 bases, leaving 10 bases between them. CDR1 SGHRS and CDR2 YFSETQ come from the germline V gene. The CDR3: CASSLGDSVYEQYF. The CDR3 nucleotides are TGCGCCAGCAGCTTGGGTGACAGCGTCTACGAGCAGTACTTC.

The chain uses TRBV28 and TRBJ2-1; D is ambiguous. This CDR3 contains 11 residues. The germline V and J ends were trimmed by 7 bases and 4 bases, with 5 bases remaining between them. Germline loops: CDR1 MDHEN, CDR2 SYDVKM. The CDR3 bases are TGTGCCAGCACCTTGTACAATGAGCAGTTCTTC. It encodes CASTLYNEQFF.

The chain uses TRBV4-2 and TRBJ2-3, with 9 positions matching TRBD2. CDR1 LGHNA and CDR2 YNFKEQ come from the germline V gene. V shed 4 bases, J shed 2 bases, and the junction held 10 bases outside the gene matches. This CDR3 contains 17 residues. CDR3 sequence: CASSPQGAGGYTDTQYF. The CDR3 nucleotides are TGTGCCAGCAGCCCACAGGGAGCGGGAGGTTACACAGATACGCAGTATTTT.

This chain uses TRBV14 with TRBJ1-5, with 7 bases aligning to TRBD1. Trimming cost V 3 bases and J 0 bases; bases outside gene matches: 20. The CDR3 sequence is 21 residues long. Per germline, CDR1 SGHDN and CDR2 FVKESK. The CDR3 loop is CASSQNYLWTGDTYSNQPQHF. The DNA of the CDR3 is TGTGCCAGCAGCCAGAACTACTTATGGACAGGAGACACCTATAGCAATCAGCCCCAGCATTTT.

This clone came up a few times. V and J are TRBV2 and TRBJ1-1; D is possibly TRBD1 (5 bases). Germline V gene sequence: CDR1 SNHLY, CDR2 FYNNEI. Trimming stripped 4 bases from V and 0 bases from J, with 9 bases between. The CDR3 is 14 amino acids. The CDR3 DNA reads TGTGCCAGCAGTGGGACAAGGATGAACACTGAAGCTTTCTTT. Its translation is CASSGTRMNTEAFF.

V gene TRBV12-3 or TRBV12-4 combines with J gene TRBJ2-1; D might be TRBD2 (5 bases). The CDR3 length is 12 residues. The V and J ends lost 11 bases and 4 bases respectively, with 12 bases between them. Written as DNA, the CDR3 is TGTGCCGCAGGAGAGGGTTACAATGAGCAGTTCTTC. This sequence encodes CAAGEGYNEQFF.

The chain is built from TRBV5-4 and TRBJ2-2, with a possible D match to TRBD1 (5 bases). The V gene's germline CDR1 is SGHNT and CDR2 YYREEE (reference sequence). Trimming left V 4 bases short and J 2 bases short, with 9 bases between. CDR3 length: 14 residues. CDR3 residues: CASSPDTNTGELFF. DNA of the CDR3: TGTGCCAGCAGCCCGGACACTAACACCGGGGAGCTGTTTTTT.

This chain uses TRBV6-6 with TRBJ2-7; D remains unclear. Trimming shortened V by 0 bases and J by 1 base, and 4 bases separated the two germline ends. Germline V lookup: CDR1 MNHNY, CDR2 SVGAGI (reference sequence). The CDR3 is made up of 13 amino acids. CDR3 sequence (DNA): TGTGCCAGCAGTTACTCGGCATCCTACGAGCAGTACTTC. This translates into CASSYSASYEQYF.

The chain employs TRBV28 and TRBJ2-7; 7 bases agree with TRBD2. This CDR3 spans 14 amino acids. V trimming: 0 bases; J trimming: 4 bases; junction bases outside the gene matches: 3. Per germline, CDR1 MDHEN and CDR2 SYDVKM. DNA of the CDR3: TGTGCCAGCAGTTTATGGCTAGCGGCATACGAGCAGTACTTC. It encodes CASSLWLAAYEQYF. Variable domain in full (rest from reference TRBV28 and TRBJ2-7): DVKVTQSSRYLVKRTGEKVFLECVQDMDHENMFWYRQDPGLGLRLIYFSYDVKMKEKGDIPEGYSVSREKKERFSLILESASTNQTSMYLCASSLWLAAYEQYFGPGTRLTVT.

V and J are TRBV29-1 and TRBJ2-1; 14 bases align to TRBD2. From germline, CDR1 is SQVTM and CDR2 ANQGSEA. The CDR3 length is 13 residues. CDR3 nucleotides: TGCGGGTGGGGGACTAGCGGGAGCTATGAGCAGTTCTTC. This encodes CGWGTSGSYEQFF.

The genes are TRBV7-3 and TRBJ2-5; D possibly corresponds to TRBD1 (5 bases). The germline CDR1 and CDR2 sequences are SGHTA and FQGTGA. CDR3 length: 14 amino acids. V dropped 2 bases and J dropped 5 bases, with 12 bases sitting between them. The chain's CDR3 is CASSLQGPPETQYF. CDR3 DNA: TGTGCCAGCAGCTTACAGGGCCCACCGGAGACCCAGTACTTC.

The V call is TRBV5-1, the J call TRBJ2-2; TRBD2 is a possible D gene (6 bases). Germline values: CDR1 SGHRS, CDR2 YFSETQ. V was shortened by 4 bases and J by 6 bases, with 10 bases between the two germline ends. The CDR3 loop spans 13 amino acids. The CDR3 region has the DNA TGCGCCAGCAGCCTCAGGGAGGCCGGGGAGCTGTTTTTT. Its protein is CASSLREAGELFF.

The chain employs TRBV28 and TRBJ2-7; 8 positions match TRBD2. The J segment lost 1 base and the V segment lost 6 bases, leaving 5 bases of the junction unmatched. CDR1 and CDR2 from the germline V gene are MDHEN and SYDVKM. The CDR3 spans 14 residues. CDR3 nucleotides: TGTGCCAGCAGACCTAGCGGGTCATCCTACGAGCAGTACTTC. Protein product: CASRPSGSSYEQYF.

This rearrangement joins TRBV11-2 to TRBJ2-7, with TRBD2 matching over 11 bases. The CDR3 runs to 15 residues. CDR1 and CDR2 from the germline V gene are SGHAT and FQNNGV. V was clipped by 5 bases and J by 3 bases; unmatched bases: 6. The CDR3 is CASSPLAGGYYEQYF. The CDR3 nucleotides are TGTGCCAGCAGCCCTCTAGCGGGGGGATACTACGAGCAGTACTTC.

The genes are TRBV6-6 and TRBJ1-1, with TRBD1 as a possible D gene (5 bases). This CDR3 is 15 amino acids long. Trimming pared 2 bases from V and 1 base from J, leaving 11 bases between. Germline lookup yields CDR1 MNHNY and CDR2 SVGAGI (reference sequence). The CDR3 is CASSYRTQGNTEAFF. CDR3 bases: TGTGCCAGCAGTTACCGCACTCAGGGGAACACTGAAGCTTTCTTT.

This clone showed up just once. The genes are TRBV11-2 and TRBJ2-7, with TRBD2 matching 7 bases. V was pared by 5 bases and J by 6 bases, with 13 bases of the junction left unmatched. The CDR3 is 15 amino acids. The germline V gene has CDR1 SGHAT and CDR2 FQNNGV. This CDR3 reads CASSRQTSSAGEQYF. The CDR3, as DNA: TGTGCCAGCAGCCGACAGACTAGCTCCGCAGGCGAGCAGTACTTC.